This T cell receptor beta chain was captured in a study of post-analysis software for immune sequencing data. Regarding the study as a whole: Five or six TRBV segments were more frequent in patients than controls; TRBV5-6, TRBV5-1 and TRBV20-1 belonged to this group.

Unique molecular identifiers were built into the TCR beta cDNA libraries. In TCRdb, the PCR reads were re-called with MiXCR into one record per CDR3 protein. The data show approximately 660,000 distinct CDR3 sequences, 59% seen once. Germline V gene sequence: CDR1 SNHLY, CDR2 FYNNEI. This CDR3 has 14 amino acids. Concerning this clonotype itself: The antigen is undetermined. It may be a read error: a sequence one base away is much more abundant.

The sequenced sample consisted of blood. The TCR sequence derives from a girl between 2 and 10 years old with multiple sclerosis. This rearrangement joins TRBV2 to TRBJ2-7; 8 nucleotides line up with TRBD1. For the CDR3, the DNA is TGTGCCAGCAAAGGACAGGGCGGACCCTACGAGCGGTACTTC. This sequence encodes CASKGQGGPYERYF.